This paragraph covers one TCR beta chain sequence. Its antigen remains undetermined. Qualities for individual bases were not recorded, and no much larger clone is one base off. V is clipped by 1 base and J by 2 bases, and the sequence between their germline boundaries is 14 bases long. CDR1 MGHRA and CDR2 YSYEKL were looked up in the germline V gene. The CDR3 runs 17 amino acids, cysteine and phenylalanine included. Just the 51-base CDR3 DNA is kept, in frame starting at base 1. For each sorted CD8+ T cell subset, the entire amount of extracted DNA went into the assay. TCR beta CDR3 sequences were amplified from genomic DNA with the immunoSEQ TCRb Assay kit following manufacturer instructions. The KAPA Library Quantification Kit for Illumina platforms was used to quantify pooled libraries by qPCR. Pooled libraries were clustered at about 0.55-1.2 pM and sequenced on an Illumina NextSeq 500. Per the original workflow: Analysis of the TCR data relied on immunoSEQ ANALYZER and the R LymphoSeq package. A rearrangement efficiency score was calculated as productive divided by the sum of productive and non-productive CDR3 sequences. Clonality was measured with the Gini coefficient and diversity with the Renyi index at alpha=1, and both measures were compared pairwise between timepoints within each patient. In LymphoSeq, clonal relatedness was computed with an edit distance of 3 and repertoire similarity was computed with the Bhattacharyya coefficient. Linear discriminant analysis on week-3 changes in clonality and diversity was built with the R MASS and caret packages to classify response. Sourced from immuneACCESS, this table was stored by TCRdb with only in-frame sequences that have V and J called. A share of the clones is absent; for the studies checked, an unresolved V gene accounts for under half, and the remainder has no known explanation. That table gives V, J and clone size, and the DNA gave D and trimming. This sample lists around 12,000 clones; 90% to 95% were detected once. The ten largest clones represent around 0.18% of the sample.

The time point label on this specimen signifies: week 3, after first cycle of checkpoint inhibitor. Blood samples were collected before treatment (T0) and at week 3 (W3), after the first cycle of checkpoint blockade. Except for a couple of patients with rapid clinical progression, response was assessed 12 weeks after the first infusion by RECIST 1.1; disease control meant complete response, partial response or stable disease. Patients with prior systemic cancer treatment, concomitant immunosuppressant therapy or synchronous other active malignancies were excluded. In six patients, three with progression and three with disease control, sorted CD8+ memory and naive T cell subsets were sequenced at T0 and W3. Lymphoprep and SepMate tubes were used to isolate PBMC from blood, and red cell lysis was then performed. QIAamp DNA Blood Mini kits were used to extract DNA from PBMC and sorted T cell subsets. CD8+ T cell subsets were sorted live on a FACSAria III cytometer and then frozen prior to DNA extraction. Fresh PBMC intended for flow cytometry were kept at 4 degrees C in PBS containing roughly 1.9% fetal bovine serum and were analyzed within 24 hours.

The sample belongs to a study of blood T cell dynamics during melanoma immunotherapy (dated by TCRdb to 2018 to 2021). Regarding the study in general: The patients had metastatic melanoma and were given first-line pembrolizumab or nivolumab plus ipilimumab as standard of care in the United Kingdom. To identify early correlates of response, the study profiled peripheral T cell receptor repertoires in patients with metastatic melanoma before and after one cycle of checkpoint inhibitor therapy. A training cohort was formed from consecutive patients, and a further independent group of patients from the same centre was pooled into an external validation set.

General study outcomes and caveats: Of the sorted CD8+ subsets, TIE cells had both the greatest clonality and the greatest similarity to cfDNA CDR3 sequences, which suggests active turnover converging on dominant clones. The relatively small sample size was acknowledged as potentially limiting generalization of the results. The study was unable to establish whether the T cell clones driving the repertoire changes were melanoma-specific or instead reflected general immune activation.

The receptor comes from a human donor with melanoma. The sample consisted of effector memory CD8+ T cells from blood, taken from a patient treated with checkpoint blockade. The chain joins TRBV4-1 to TRBJ2-2; a confident D gene designation cannot be given. The nucleotide sequence is given as TGCGCCAGCAGCCAAGTGTCACTTCAGCCCAACACCGGGGAGCTGTTTTTT. It specifies CASSQVSLQPNTGELFF.